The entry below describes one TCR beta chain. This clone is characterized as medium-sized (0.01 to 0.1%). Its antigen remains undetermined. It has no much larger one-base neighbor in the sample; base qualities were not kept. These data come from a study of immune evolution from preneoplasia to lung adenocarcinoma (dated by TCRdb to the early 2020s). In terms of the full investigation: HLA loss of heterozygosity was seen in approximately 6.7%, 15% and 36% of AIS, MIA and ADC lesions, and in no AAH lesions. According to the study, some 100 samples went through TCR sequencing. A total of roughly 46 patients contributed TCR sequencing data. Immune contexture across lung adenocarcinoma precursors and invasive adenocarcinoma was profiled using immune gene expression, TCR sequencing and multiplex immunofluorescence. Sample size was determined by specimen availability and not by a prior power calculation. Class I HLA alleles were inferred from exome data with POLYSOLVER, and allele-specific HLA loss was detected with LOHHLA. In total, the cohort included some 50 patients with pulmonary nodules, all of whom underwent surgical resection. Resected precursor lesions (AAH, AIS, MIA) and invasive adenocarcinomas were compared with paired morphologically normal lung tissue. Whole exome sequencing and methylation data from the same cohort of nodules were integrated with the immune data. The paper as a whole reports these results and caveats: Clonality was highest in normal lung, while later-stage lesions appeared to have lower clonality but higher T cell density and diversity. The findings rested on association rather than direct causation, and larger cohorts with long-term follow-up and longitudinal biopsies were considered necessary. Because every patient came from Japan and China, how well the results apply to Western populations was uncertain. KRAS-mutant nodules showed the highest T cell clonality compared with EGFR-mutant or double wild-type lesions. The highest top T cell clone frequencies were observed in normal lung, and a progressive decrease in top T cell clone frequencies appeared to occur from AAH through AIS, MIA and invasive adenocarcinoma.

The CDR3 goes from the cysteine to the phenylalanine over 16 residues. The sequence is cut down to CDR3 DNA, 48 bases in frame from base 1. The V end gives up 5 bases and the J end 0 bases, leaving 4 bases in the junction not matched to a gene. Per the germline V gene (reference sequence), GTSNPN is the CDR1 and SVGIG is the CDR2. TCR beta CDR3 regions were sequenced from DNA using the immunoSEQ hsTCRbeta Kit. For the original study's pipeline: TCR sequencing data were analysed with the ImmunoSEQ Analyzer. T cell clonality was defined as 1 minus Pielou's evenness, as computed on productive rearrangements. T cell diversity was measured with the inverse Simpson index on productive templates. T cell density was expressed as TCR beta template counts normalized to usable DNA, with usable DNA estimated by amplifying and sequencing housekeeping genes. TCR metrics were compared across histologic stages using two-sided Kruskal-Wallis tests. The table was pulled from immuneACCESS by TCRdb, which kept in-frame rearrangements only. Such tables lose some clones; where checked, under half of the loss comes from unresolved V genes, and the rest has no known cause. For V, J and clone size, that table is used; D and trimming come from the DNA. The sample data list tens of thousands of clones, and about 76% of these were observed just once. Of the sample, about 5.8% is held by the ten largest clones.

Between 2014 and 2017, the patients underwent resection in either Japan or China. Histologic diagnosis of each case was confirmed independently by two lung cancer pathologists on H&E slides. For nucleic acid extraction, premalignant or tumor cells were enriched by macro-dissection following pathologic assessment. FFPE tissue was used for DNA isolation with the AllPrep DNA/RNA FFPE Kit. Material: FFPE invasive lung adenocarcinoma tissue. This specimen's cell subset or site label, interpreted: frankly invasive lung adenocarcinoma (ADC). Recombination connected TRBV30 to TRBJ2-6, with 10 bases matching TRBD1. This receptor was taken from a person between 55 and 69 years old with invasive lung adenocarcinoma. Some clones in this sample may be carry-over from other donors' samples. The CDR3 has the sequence CAWGRTGGSGANVLTF. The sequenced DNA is TGTGCCTGGGGTCGGACAGGGGGCTCTGGGGCCAACGTCCTGACTTTC.